This TCR beta chain was retrieved from a study of shared clonotypes between healthy human individuals. Findings of the study overall: Generally, estimated richness proved larger in naive subsets than it did in memory subsets.

Sequenced by immunoSEQ multiplex PCR; TCRdb stores in-frame clones only, minus some. The table has hundreds of thousands of clones, approximately 90% seen once. For this clone: What it binds is not known.

Naive CD8 cells lacked CD45RO, underwent positive selection for CCR7 and left out terminally differentiated effector memory CD45RA+ cells. The germline V gene has CDR1 MNHEY and CDR2 SVGAGI. There are 15 residues in the CDR3. Trimming removed 5 bases from V and 3 bases from J; junction bases left unmatched: 7. This TCR was sampled from a man younger than 40 in good health. V usage is TRBV6-5 and J usage is TRBJ2-7, with 10 bases that match TRBD2. The source material was naive CD8+ T cells sorted from blood. CDR3 sequence reads: CASSRFPSGGYEQYF. The CDR3 nucleotides are TGTGCCAGCAGTCGATTCCCTAGCGGGGGCTACGAGCAGTACTTC.